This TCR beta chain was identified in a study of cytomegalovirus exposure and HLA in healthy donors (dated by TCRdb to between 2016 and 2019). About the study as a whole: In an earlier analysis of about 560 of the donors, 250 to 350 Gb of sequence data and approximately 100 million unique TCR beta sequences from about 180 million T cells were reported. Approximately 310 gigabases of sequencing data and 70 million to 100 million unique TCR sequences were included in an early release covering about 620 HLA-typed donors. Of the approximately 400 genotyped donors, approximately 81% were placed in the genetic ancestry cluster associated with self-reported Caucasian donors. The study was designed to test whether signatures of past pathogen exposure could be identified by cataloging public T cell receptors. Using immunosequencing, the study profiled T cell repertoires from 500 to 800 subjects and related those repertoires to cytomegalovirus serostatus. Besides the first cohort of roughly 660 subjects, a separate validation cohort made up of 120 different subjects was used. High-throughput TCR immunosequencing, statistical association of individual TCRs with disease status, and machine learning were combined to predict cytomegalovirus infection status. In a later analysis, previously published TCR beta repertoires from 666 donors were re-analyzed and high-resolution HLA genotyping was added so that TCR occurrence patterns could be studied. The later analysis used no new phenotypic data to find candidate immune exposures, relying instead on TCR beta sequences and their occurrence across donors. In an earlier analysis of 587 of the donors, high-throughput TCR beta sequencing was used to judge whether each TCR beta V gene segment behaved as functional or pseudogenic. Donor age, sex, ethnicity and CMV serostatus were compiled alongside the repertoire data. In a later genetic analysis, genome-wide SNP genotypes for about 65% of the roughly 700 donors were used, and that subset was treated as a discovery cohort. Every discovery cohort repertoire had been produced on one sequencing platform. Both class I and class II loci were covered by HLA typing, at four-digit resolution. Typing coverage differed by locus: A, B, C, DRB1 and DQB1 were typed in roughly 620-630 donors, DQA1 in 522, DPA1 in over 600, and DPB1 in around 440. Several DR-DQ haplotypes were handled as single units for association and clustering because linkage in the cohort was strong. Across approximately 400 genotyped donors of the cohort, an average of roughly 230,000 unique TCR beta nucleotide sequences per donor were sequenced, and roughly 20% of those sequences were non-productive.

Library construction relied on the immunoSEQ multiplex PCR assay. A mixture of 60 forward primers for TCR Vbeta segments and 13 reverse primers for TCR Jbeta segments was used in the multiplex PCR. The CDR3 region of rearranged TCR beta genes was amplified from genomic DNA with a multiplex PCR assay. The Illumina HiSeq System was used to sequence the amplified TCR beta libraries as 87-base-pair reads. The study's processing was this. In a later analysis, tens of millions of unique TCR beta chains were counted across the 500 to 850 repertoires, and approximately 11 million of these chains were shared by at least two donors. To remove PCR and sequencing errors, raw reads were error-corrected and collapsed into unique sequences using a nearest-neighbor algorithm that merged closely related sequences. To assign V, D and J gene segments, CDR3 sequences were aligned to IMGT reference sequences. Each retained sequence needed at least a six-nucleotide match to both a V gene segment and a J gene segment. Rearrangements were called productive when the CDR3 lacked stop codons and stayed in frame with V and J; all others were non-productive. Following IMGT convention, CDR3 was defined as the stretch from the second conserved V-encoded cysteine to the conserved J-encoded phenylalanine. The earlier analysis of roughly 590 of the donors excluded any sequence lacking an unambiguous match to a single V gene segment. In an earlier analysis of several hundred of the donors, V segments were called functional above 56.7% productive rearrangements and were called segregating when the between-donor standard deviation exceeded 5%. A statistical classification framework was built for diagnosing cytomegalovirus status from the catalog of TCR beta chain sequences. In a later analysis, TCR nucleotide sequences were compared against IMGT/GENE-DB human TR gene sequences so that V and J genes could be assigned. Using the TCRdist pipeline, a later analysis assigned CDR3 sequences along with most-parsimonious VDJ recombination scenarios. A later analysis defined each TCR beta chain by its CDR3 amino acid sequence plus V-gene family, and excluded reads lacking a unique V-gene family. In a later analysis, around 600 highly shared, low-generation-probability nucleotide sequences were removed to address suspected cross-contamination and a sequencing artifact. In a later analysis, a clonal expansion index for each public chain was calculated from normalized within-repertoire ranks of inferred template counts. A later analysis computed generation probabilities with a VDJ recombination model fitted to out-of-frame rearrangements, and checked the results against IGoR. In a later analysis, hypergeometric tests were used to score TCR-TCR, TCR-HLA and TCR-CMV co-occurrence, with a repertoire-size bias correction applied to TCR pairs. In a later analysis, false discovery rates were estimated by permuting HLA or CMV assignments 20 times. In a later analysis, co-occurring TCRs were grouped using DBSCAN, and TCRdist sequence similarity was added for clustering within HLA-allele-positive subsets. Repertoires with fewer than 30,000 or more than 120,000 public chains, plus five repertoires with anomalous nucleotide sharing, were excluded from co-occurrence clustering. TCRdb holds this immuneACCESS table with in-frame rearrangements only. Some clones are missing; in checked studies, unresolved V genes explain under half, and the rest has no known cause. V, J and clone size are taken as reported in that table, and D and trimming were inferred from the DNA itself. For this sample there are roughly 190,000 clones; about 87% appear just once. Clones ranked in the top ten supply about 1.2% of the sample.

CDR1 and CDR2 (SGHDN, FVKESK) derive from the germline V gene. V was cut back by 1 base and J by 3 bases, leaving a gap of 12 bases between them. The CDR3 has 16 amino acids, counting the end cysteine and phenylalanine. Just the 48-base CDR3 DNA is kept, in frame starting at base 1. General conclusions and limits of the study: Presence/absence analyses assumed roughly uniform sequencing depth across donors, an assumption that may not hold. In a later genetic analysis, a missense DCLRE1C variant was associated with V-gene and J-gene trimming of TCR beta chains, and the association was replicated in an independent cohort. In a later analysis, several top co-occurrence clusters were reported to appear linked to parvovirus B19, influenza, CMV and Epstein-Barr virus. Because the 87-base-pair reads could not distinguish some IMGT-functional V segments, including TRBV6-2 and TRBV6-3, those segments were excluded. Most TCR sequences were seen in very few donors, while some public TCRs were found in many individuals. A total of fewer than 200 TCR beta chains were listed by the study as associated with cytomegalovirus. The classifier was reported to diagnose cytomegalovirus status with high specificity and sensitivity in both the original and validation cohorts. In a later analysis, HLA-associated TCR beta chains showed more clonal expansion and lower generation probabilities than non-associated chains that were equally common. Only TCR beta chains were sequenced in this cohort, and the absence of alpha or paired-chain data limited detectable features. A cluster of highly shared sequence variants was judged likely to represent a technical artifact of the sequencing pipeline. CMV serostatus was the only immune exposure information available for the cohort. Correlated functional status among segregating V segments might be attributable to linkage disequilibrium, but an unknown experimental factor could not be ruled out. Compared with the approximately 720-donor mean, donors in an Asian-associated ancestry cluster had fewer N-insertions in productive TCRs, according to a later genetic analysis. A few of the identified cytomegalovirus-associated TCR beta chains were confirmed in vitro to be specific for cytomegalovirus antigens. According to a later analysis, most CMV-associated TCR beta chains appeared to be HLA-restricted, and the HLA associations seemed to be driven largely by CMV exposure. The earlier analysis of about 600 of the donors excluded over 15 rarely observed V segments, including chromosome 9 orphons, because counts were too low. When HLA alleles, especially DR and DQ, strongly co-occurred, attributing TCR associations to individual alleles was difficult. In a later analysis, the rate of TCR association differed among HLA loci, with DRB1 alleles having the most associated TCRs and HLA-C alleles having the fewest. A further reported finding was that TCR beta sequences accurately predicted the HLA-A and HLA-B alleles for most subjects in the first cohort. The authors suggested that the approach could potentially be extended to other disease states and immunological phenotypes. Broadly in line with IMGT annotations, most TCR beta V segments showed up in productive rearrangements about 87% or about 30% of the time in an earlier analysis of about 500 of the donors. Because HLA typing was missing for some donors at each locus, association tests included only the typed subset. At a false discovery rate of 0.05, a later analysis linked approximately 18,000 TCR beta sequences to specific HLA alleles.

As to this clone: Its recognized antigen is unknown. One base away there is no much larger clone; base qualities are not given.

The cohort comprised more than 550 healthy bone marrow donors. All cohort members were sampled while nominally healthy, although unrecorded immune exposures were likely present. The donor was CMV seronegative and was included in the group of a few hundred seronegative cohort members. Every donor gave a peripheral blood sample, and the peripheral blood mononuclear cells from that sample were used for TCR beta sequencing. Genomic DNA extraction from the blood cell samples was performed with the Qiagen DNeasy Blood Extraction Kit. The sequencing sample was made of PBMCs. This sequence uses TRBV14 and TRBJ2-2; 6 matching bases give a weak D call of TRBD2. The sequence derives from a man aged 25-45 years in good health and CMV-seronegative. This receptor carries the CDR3 CASSQVGREYTGELFF. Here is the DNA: TGTGCCAGCAGCCAAGTCGGGCGGGAATACACCGGGGAGCTGTTTTTT.